This T cell receptor (beta chain) was sequenced for a study of cytotoxic CD8 clonotypes in ibrutinib-treated CLL (dated by TCRdb to 2020 to 2022). General notes on the study: The cohort was composed of 11 relapsed/refractory and roughly 16 treatment-naive patients; IGHV unmutated status was identified in approximately 17 patients. Responses were partial in 25 or so patients and complete in 2; after median 68 months follow-up, approximately 15 stayed in remission and about twelve progressed. Response samples were taken after a median of approximately 13 months on treatment, ranging from roughly 6 to 36 months. On average, each sample yielded 270,000 or so productive templates and 80,000 to 95,000 productive rearrangements. Of the 70 to 90 people in the trial, around 26 had longitudinal samples available. Cryopreserved peripheral blood mononuclear cells were collected before treatment, at response, and at either disease progression or sustained remission. Every remission and progressive disease sample was obtained while ibrutinib was still being received by the patients.

The label giving this sample's time point can be read as: about a year on ibrutinib. Roughly 2 micrograms of genomic DNA were extracted from cryopreserved PBMCs for TCR beta library preparation. High-throughput TCR beta sequencing was performed on longitudinal blood samples from CLL patients receiving ibrutinib monotherapy. The patients took part in an open-label, single-center phase 2 trial of ibrutinib monotherapy. About this clone: What antigen it recognizes has not been identified. No per-base quality is available; no much larger clone lies one base away.

Broad study findings and their caveats: Baseline clonality exceeded that of age-matched healthy donors and correlated strongly with circulating CD8+ T-cell counts. At ibrutinib response clonality went up, during sustained remission it held steady, and at progression it dropped back toward baseline. Public clonotypes were found to be uncommon and were observed to contract or remain stable during treatment; the increase in clonality was shown to reflect expansion of private clonotypes at ibrutinib response. Sampling times were not matched between sustained-remission and progressing patients, and lymph node repertoires were not studied.

The CDR3, from cysteine to phenylalanine, totals 16 residues. Only the CDR3 DNA stays, 48 bases, in frame from base 1. Compared with germline, V lacks 5 bases and J lacks 7 bases; bases without a gene match: 10. The germline V gene encodes CDR1 SEHNR and CDR2 FQNEAQ (reference sequence). A MiSeq instrument was used for deep resolution sequencing, which targeted depths ranging from 1 in 1 million up to 1 in 200,000 T cells, with coverage averaging 10x for each clonotype. The immunoSEQ hsTCRB Kit was used to generate TCR beta libraries. The authors' analysis ran thus. The data were analyzed with ImmunoSEQ Analyzer and ImmunoSEQ Data Assistant, and V, D and J gene assignments followed IMGT definitions. Clonality, with values ranging from 0 to 1, was calculated as one minus the normalized Shannon entropy of productive rearrangement frequencies. Only overrepresented clonotypes making up at least 0.05% of each patient's repertoire were included in the public clonotype analysis. Repertoires from approximately 12 age-matched healthy donors in immuneACCESS were used as clonality controls. TCRdb took this table from immuneACCESS and kept in-frame rearrangements with V and J called. Such tables lack part of the clones; where checked against another copy, unresolved V genes explain under half of the gap, and the rest is unexplained. The DNA was the basis for D and trimming; V, J and clone size are from that table. This sample has about 160,000 clones in its table, and around 84% of those were observed once. The biggest ten clones account for roughly 2% of the sample.

The material was PBMCs, obtained after 12 months of ibrutinib treatment. This chain joins TRBV7-9 to TRBJ1-4; the central 10 bases match TRBD1. This TCR was sampled from a human donor with chronic lymphocytic leukemia. The CDR3 protein is CASSPGTGVEGEKLFF. The nucleotide sequence reads TGTGCCAGCAGCCCCGGGACAGGGGTAGAGGGTGAAAAACTGTTTTTT. When the CDR3 is completed using the reference TRBV7-9 and TRBJ1-4 genes on either side, the full variable domain is DTGVSQNPRHKITKRGQNVTFRCDPISEHNRLYWYRQTLGQGPEFLTYFQNEAQLEKSRLLSDRFSAERPKGSFSTLEIQRTEQGDSAMYLCASSPGTGVEGEKLFFGSGTQLSVL.